The 30 T cell receptor beta chains listed next were all sequenced from one sample in a study of blood T cells in healthy people across ages. The authors ran a second PCR of roughly 7 to 11 cycles using a sample-barcoded 5' primer and a J-beta primer mix. TCRdb re-called the 5' RACE reads through MiXCR, storing one row per CDR3 protein. The repertoire holds more than 550,000 distinct CDR3 sequences, with approximately 21% as singletons. Material: blood. These receptors came from a man aged 65-85 years in good health.

This clonotype was observed a handful of times. V and J are TRBV29-1 and TRBJ2-1; D remains unclear. The ends were cut back, 7 bases at V and 4 bases at J, with 8 bases in the middle. The CDR3 sequence is 11 residues long. The V gene's germline CDR1 is SQVTM and CDR2 ANQGSEA. The CDR3: CSGQQYNEQFF. DNA for the CDR3: TGCAGCGGGCAGCAGTACAATGAGCAGTTCTTC.

The CDR3 is CASSLRRTSGQRNTQYF. CDR3 DNA: TGTGCCAGCAGCTTACGGAGAACTAGCGGTCAACGAAATACGCAGTATTTT. The chain joins TRBV5-6 to TRBJ2-3; 8 nucleotides line up with TRBD2. Germline trimming cut 2 bases from V and 7 bases from J; bases unmatched to any gene: 15. Germline V gives CDR1 SGHDT, CDR2 YYEEEE. This CDR3 has 17 amino acids. The complete variable domain, with remaining parts taken from reference TRBV5-6 and TRBJ2-3, reads DAGVTQSPTHLIKTRGQQVTLRCSPKSGHDTVSWYQQALGQGPQFIFQYYEEEERQRGNFPDRFSGHQFPNYSSELNVNALLLGDSALYLCASSLRRTSGQRNTQYFGPGTRLTVL.

This clonotype turned up a few times. J is TRBJ1-2 and V is TRBV4-1; D gene uncertain. Per germline, CDR1 MGHRA and CDR2 YSYEKL. There are 15 residues in the CDR3. Trimming shortened V by 0 bases and J by 8 bases, and 16 bases separated the two germline ends. CDR3 nucleotides: TGCGCCAGCAGCCAAGATACACTGGGTGTGGGAGGCTACACCTTC. Translated: CASSQDTLGVGGYTF.

V usage is TRBV16 and J usage is TRBJ1-2; D is perhaps TRBD1 (5 bases). V shed 0 bases and J shed 0 bases, with 8 bases lying between them. The CDR3 sequence is 15 residues long. Germline assignment: CDR1 KGHSY and CDR2 FQNENV. Written as DNA, the CDR3 is TGTGCCAGCAGCCAATCGGGGGAATCTAACTATGGCTACACCTTC. It is translated as CASSQSGESNYGYTF.

The sample holds a few counts of this clonotype. The genes are TRBV28 and TRBJ2-3; TRBD1 or TRBD2 may be the D gene (6 bases each). Germline V CDR1 and CDR2: MDHEN, SYDVKM. Between the trimmed V and J ends, which lost 4 bases and 7 bases, there was a span of 18 bases. The CDR3 has 15 amino acids. The CDR3 region is CASSSEGGPRYTQYF. Here the CDR3 DNA reads TGTGCCAGCAGTTCGGAGGGGGGTCCCCGGTATACGCAGTATTTT. The entire variable domain, with the rest obtained from reference TRBV28 and TRBJ2-3, is as follows: DVKVTQSSRYLVKRTGEKVFLECVQDMDHENMFWYRQDPGLGLRLIYFSYDVKMKEKGDIPEGYSVSREKKERFSLILESASTNQTSMYLCASSSEGGPRYTQYFGPGTRLTVL.

V is TRBV12-3 or TRBV12-4 and J is TRBJ2-1; a weak D match, TRBD2 (5 bases). V lost 4 bases to trimming and J lost 15 bases, with 22 bases between them. The CDR3 covers 14 residues. CDR3: CASSSPPQVPSLFF. The CDR3 DNA reads as TGTGCCAGCAGTTCCCCCCCCCAGGTCCCTAGCCTGTTCTTC.

This clonotype was recorded a few times. The DNA is omitted, as the CDR3 cannot be located on it reliably, and the CDR3 follows TCRdb's listing. The chain recombines TRBV6-5 with TRBJ1-1; TRBD1 is taken as the D call from the table, unchecked against the DNA. CDR1 is MNHEY, CDR2 SVGAGI, per germline. The CDR3 is 15 amino acids in total, end residues counted. CDR3 sequence: CASSDIWGQGTEASF.

Concerning this clonotype itself: The germline gene is not matched at one end of the junction; a read error may be the cause. CDR3 residues: CSAQAGSTYTQYF. CDR3 DNA: TGCAGTGCCCAAGCGGGGTCCACATATACGCAGTATTTT. The chain employs TRBV20-1 and TRBJ2-3; TRBD2 aligns across 7 bases. CDR1 and CDR2 from the germline V gene are DFQATT and SNEGSKA (reference sequence). There are 13 residues in the CDR3.

This chain connects TRBV20-1 to TRBJ2-5; 13 nucleotides match TRBD2. The end of the DNA fits TRBJ2-1 better, so the J call may be wrong. The CDR3 contains 16 residues. In germline, CDR1 is DFQATT, CDR2 SNEGSKA (reference sequence). This CDR3 is CSAPGLAGVRDNEQFF. CDR3 nucleotides: TGCAGTGCCCCAGGACTAGCGGGGGTGAGAGACAATGAGCAGTTCTTC.

The chain is built from TRBV6-5 and TRBJ1-2, with D maybe TRBD1 (6 bases). Germline V lookup: CDR1 MNHEY, CDR2 SVGAGI. Trimming took off 6 bases at V and 4 bases at J, with 12 bases between the two ends. CDR3 size: 13 residues. Here the CDR3 reads CASRTIQGYGYTF. CDR3 DNA: TGTGCCAGCAGGACAATACAGGGCTATGGCTACACCTTC.

The rearrangement joins TRBV4-3 to TRBJ2-1; 8 nucleotides match TRBD2. CDR1 is LGHNA, CDR2 YSLEER, per germline. The CDR3 is made up of 18 amino acids. The V and J ends lost 0 bases and 2 bases, in that order; junction bases with no gene match: 9. CDR3 DNA sequence: TGCGCCAGCAGCCAAGATCCCACCGGGGGGGACACCTACAATGAGCAGTTCTTC. Translated, it gives CASSQDPTGGDTYNEQFF.

The V call is TRBV19, the J call TRBJ1-4, with D possibly matching TRBD1 (5 bases). The CDR3 extends over 14 amino acids. In germline, CDR1 is LNHDA, CDR2 SQIVND (reference sequence). The V gene lost 6 bases and the J gene lost 8 bases, with 16 bases spanning the gap. CDR3 amino acids: CASRGGGLDEKLFF. The DNA of the CDR3 is TGTGCCAGTAGGGGCGGGGGATTGGACGAAAAACTGTTTTTT.

This clonotype was observed a handful of times. The CDR3 sequence is CASSQGITSGRTDTQYF. The CDR3 DNA is TGCGCCAGCAGCCAAGGAATTACTAGCGGGAGAACAGATACGCAGTATTTT. V is TRBV4-3 and J is TRBJ2-3; 11 bases match TRBD2. V was pared by 1 base and J by 3 bases, with 6 bases of the junction left unmatched. Germline values: CDR1 LGHNA, CDR2 YSLEER. The CDR3 extends over 17 amino acids.

This chain joins TRBV12-3 or TRBV12-4 and TRBJ2-7; D perhaps matches TRBD1 (6 bases). Trimming left V 3 bases short and J 2 bases short, with 14 bases between. The CDR3 runs to 15 residues. The CDR3 loop reads CASSLIRGGTYEQYF. DNA of the CDR3: TGTGCCAGCAGTTTGATCAGGGGTGGAACCTACGAGCAGTACTTC.

This rearrangement joins TRBV7-8 to TRBJ2-2; 10 positions agree with TRBD2. Per the germline V gene, CDR1 is SGHVS and CDR2 is FQNEAQ. The CDR3 is 16 residues long. The trim removed 6 bases at V and 4 bases at J, leaving 8 bases unmatched. The CDR3 spells CASRPLAGRITGELFF. DNA for the CDR3: TGTGCCAGCAGACCACTAGCGGGACGGATCACCGGGGAGCTGTTTTTT.

This clonotype turned up a few times. This chain links TRBV19 with TRBJ1-5; a weak D match, TRBD1 (6 bases). This CDR3 comprises 15 residues. CDR1 LNHDA and CDR2 SQIVND come from the germline V gene (reference sequence). The germline V and J ends were trimmed by 4 bases and 5 bases, with 15 bases remaining between them. The CDR3, as DNA: TGTGCCAGTAGTAGGGAGGGGGTGTCGGATCAGCCCCAGCATTTT. It is translated as CASSREGVSDQPQHF.

The J gene is TRBJ1-1, the V gene TRBV9; no firm D call. Between the trimmed V and J ends, which lost 3 bases and 1 base, there was a span of 4 bases. The CDR3 totals 12 residues. Germline V CDR1 and CDR2: SGDLS, YYNGEE. The CDR3 region is CASSARNTEAFF. CDR3 DNA sequence: TGTGCCAGCAGCGCGCGGAACACTGAAGCTTTCTTT.

This clonotype was counted between two and nine times. CDR3 sequence (DNA): TGTGCCAGCAGTTCCCACCTAGCGGGAGTGACAGATACGCAGTATTTT. Protein: CASSSHLAGVTDTQYF. J is TRBJ2-3 and V is TRBV6-5; 10 nucleotides match TRBD2. The CDR3 totals 16 residues. Germline lookup yields CDR1 MNHEY and CDR2 SVGAGI. Trimming at V came to 4 bases and at J to 3 bases, leaving 7 bases not matched to a gene.

The V gene is TRBV29-1, the J gene TRBJ2-5; weak D call: TRBD2 (7 bases). The J call may be wrong; the DNA end is better matched by TRBJ2-1. The CDR3 is made up of 8 amino acids. Germline lookup yields CDR1 SQVTM and CDR2 ANQGSEA. The chain's CDR3 is CSAGGQFF. CDR3 DNA sequence: TGCAGCGCGGGGGGCCAGTTCTTC.

A few counts support this clonotype. The genes are TRBV12-3 or TRBV12-4 and TRBJ2-5; D tentatively reads TRBD1 or TRBD2 (5 bases each). TRBJ2-1 matches the DNA end more closely, so the J call is doubtful. There are 15 residues in the CDR3. CDR3 in amino acids: CASSHGTDPGNEQFF. CDR3 nucleotide sequence: TGTGCCAGCAGCCATGGGACCGATCCCGGCAATGAGCAGTTCTTC.

This rearrangement joins TRBV20-1 to TRBJ2-4, with D perhaps TRBD1 (5 bases). Germline assignment: CDR1 DFQATT and CDR2 SNEGSKA (reference sequence). V was cut by 0 bases and J by 0 bases, with 9 bases left in between. The CDR3 runs to 15 residues. This CDR3 is CSARDSTVAKNIQYF. The CDR3 DNA is TGCAGTGCTAGAGATTCGACAGTAGCCAAAAACATTCAGTACTTC.

This clonotype turned up a few times. Sequence at one end of the junction differs from germline and may be a read error. V is TRBV4-3 and J is TRBJ2-1; D might be TRBD2 (6 bases). This CDR3 region has 16 residues. Per the germline V gene, CDR1 is LGHNA and CDR2 is YSLEER. The CDR3: CASSQDLGLSYDEQFF. CDR3 DNA sequence: TGCGCCAGCAGCCAAGATCTAGGACTATCCTACGATGAGCAGTTCTTC.

The gene calls are TRBV3-1 and TRBJ1-2; D is unclear. Germline CDR1 LGHDT, CDR2 YNNKEL (reference sequence). Trimming cost V 0 bases and J 4 bases, with 9 bases left between them. The CDR3 covers 14 residues. Written as DNA, the CDR3 is TGTGCCAGCAGCCAAGATCGCCTGACCTATGGCTACACCTTC. It yields the protein CASSQDRLTYGYTF.

The chain has TRBV6-6 and TRBJ2-5; perhaps TRBD2 as D (5 bases). TRBJ2-7 explains the end of the DNA better; the J call may be wrong. The CDR3 sequence is 14 residues long. Germline CDR1 MNHNY, CDR2 SVGAGI (reference sequence). This CDR3 reads CASSQTLEGSEQYF. The CDR3 region has the DNA TGTGCCAGCAGCCAGACGTTAGAGGGATCCGAGCAGTACTTC.

The chain recombines TRBV7-2 with TRBJ2-1; 9 positions agree with TRBD2. The CDR3 length is 16 residues. The ends lost 0 bases at V and 3 bases at J; junction bases unmatched: 3. Per the germline V gene, CDR1 is SGHTA and CDR2 is FQGNSA. The CDR3: CASSLARGGNYNEQFF. CDR3 in DNA: TGTGCCAGCAGCTTAGCGCGGGGGGGAAACTACAATGAGCAGTTCTTC.

The J gene is TRBJ2-5, the V gene TRBV5-1, with 7 bases matching TRBD1. Germline loops: CDR1 SGHRS, CDR2 YFSETQ. The V and J ends lost 0 bases and 13 bases, in that order; junction bases with no gene match: 6. This CDR3 has 12 amino acids. CDR3 region: CASSLDRGNWYF. CDR3 DNA sequence: TGCGCCAGCAGCTTGGACAGGGGTAATTGGTACTTC.

The J gene is TRBJ2-5, the V gene TRBV19; the D gene is possibly TRBD2 (5 bases). V gave up 6 bases and J gave up 4 bases, with 9 bases separating them. The CDR3 covers 12 residues. Germline V gene lookup returns CDR1 LNHDA and CDR2 SQIVND (reference sequence). CDR3 region: CASSEGRETQYF. The CDR3 DNA reads TGTGCCAGTAGCGAGGGTCGAGAGACCCAGTACTTC.

The chain links TRBV11-2 to TRBJ2-5, with 8 bases aligning to TRBD1. The CDR3 has 19 amino acids. With 3 bases clipped from V and 0 bases from J, the junction kept 15 bases outside the gene matches. CDR1 and CDR2 (germline): SGHAT, FQNNGV. CDR3 sequence reads: CASSFFSGTGIIYQETQYF. CDR3 bases: TGTGCCAGCAGCTTCTTTTCCGGGACAGGCATTATCTACCAAGAGACCCAGTACTTC.

This chain links TRBV5-6 with TRBJ2-1; possible D gene TRBD1, 6 bases. V lost 2 bases to trimming and J lost 9 bases, with 12 bases between them. Germline CDR1 is SGHDT and CDR2 is YYEEEE. The CDR3 totals 13 residues. The CDR3 bases are TGTGCCAGCAGCTTATCTCAGGGGTTTGAGCAGTTCTTC. It yields the protein CASSLSQGFEQFF. The full variable domain, completed using reference TRBV5-6 and TRBJ2-1, is DAGVTQSPTHLIKTRGQQVTLRCSPKSGHDTVSWYQQALGQGPQFIFQYYEEEERQRGNFPDRFSGHQFPNYSSELNVNALLLGDSALYLCASSLSQGFEQFFGPGTRLTVL.

The V and J genes are TRBV14 and TRBJ1-2; D call uncertain. V was pared by 2 bases and J by 5 bases, with 12 bases between. This CDR3 spans 14 amino acids. CDR1 is SGHDN and CDR2 is FVKESK in the germline V gene. The CDR3 protein is CASSQWRGRYGYTF. DNA for the CDR3: TGTGCCAGCAGCCAATGGCGGGGTCGGTATGGCTACACCTTC.